Shown below are 18 T cell receptor beta chains from a single sample sequenced in a study of cytotoxic CD8 clonotypes in ibrutinib-treated CLL. Some clones are missing from TCRdb's copy, which holds only in-frame ones; the method was immunoSEQ multiplex PCR. The table shows over 200,000 clones, with 70% occurring only once. The sample in question was PBMCs, obtained after 12 months of ibrutinib treatment. The receptors were sampled from a human donor with chronic lymphocytic leukemia.

The rearrangement uses TRBV4-1 and TRBJ2-7; possibly TRBD1 for D (5 bases). Trimming cost V 5 bases and J 2 bases, with 7 bases left between them. CDR3 length: 12 amino acids. From germline, CDR1 is MGHRA and CDR2 YSYEKL. The CDR3 region is CASSDRTYEQYF. In DNA form, the CDR3 reads TGCGCCAGCAGCGACAGAACCTACGAGCAGTACTTC.

This clone turned up a few times. The chain recombines TRBV5-8 with TRBJ1-1; D might be TRBD1 (5 bases). The germline V gene encodes CDR1 SGHTS and CDR2 YDEGEE. V was shortened by 4 bases and J by 5 bases, with 18 bases between the two germline ends. The CDR3 consists of 15 residues. The CDR3 loop is CASSRKGWGSTEAFF. CDR3 nucleotide sequence: TGTGCCAGCAGCCGTAAAGGGTGGGGGAGTACTGAAGCTTTCTTT.

The CDR3 DNA follows: TGTGCCAGCGGGACTAGCGGGAGAATTTTCGAGCAGTACTTC. Protein sequence: CASGTSGRIFEQYF. The V gene is TRBV28, the J gene TRBJ2-7; 14 positions match TRBD2. After removal of 8 bases from V and 6 bases from J, the junction contained 6 bases not matched to a gene. CDR3 length: 14 residues. Germline CDR1 MDHEN, CDR2 SYDVKM.

The rearrangement links TRBV21-1 to TRBJ2-2. TRBV21-1 is a documented pseudogene. CDR3 length: 12 residues. CDR3 in DNA: TGTGCCAGCAGCAAGCCCCATGGGGAGCTGTTTTTT. Translating gives CASSKPHGELFF.

As DNA, the CDR3 is TGTGCTTGGGCAAGCTCTGGAAACACCATATATTTT. Amino acids: CAWASSGNTIYF. The chain joins TRBV30 to TRBJ1-3, with D uncertain. The CDR3 extends over 12 amino acids. Germline lookup yields CDR1 GTSNPN and CDR2 SVGIG (reference sequence).

V is TRBV7-9 and J is TRBJ2-1, with 8 bases aligning to TRBD2. The V and J ends lost 2 bases and 0 bases, in that order; junction bases with no gene match: 9. The length of the CDR3 is 18 residues. Germline V gene lookup returns CDR1 SEHNR and CDR2 FQNEAQ (reference sequence). The CDR3 coding sequence is TGTGCCAGCAGCTTATCCAGCGGGGGCCCTAGCTCCTACAATGAGCAGTTCTTC. This translates into CASSLSSGGPSSYNEQFF.

A few counts support this clone. The chain couples TRBV27 to TRBJ2-7, with D perhaps being TRBD1 or TRBD2 (5 bases each). V lost 5 bases and J 0 bases, leaving 11 bases between the germline ends. CDR3 length equals 14 residues. From germline, CDR1 is MNHEY and CDR2 SMNVEV (reference sequence). CDR3 in amino acids: CASSPGAFSYEQYF. CDR3 DNA sequence: TGTGCCAGCAGTCCCGGGGCCTTCTCCTACGAGCAGTACTTC.

J is TRBJ2-3 and V is TRBV11-3; no definite D call. CDR1 is SGHNT, CDR2 YENEEA, per germline. The ends were cut back, 2 bases at V and 4 bases at J, with 7 bases in the middle. The CDR3 contains 13 residues. The CDR3 DNA reads as TGTGCCAGCAGCTTACAAGGGTCAGATACGCAGTATTTT. This translates into CASSLQGSDTQYF.

The chain links TRBV28 to TRBJ1-1; a possible D gene is TRBD1 (5 bases). The CDR3 loop spans 16 amino acids. Trimming shortened V by 10 bases and J by 0 bases, and 21 bases separated the two germline ends. Germline V CDR1 and CDR2: MDHEN, SYDVKM. CDR3 DNA: TGTGCCACCCTGAAGGGAGGGGCCACTATGAACACTGAAGCTTTCTTT. Translation: CATLKGGATMNTEAFF.

This chain uses TRBV7-9 with TRBJ2-2, with D hard to call. The germline V gene encodes CDR1 SEHNR and CDR2 FQNEAQ (reference sequence). The CDR3 is made up of 12 amino acids. V was cut by 5 bases and J by 8 bases, with 9 bases left in between. The CDR3 DNA follows: TGTGCCAGCAGCCAATCAAGGGGGGAGCTGTTTTTT. Translated, it gives CASSQSRGELFF. The variable domain in full, with the rest retrieved from reference TRBV7-9 and TRBJ2-2, is DTGVSQNPRHKITKRGQNVTFRCDPISEHNRLYWYRQTLGQGPEFLTYFQNEAQLEKSRLLSDRFSAERPKGSFSTLEIQRTEQGDSAMYLCASSQSRGELFFGEGSRLTVL.

V is TRBV7-2 and J is TRBJ1-1; weak D call: TRBD1 (6 bases). Trimming removed 3 bases from V and 0 bases from J, with 14 bases in between. This CDR3 has 16 residues. The germline V gene encodes CDR1 SGHTA and CDR2 FQGNSA. Here the CDR3 reads CASSFSSGGLNTEAFF. In DNA form, the CDR3 reads TGTGCCAGCAGCTTTTCCTCCGGGGGGCTGAACACTGAAGCTTTCTTT.

This clone was picked up a small number of times. CDR3 residues: CASSLEPPSYEQYF. CDR3 in DNA: TGCGCCAGCAGCTTGGAACCACCGAGCTACGAGCAGTACTTC. The chain combines TRBV5-1 with TRBJ2-7; D is ambiguous. Germline V lookup: CDR1 SGHRS, CDR2 YFSETQ. The germline V and J ends were trimmed by 0 bases and 3 bases, with 10 bases remaining between them. This CDR3 is built from 14 residues.

CDR3 DNA sequence: TGTGCCAGCTCACCACGGGCGGAGGACACCATATATTTT. Translation: CASSPRAEDTIYF. The chain employs TRBV18 and TRBJ1-3; D uncertain. CDR1 is KGHSH and CDR2 is LQKENI in the germline V gene. Trimming shortened V by 1 base and J by 8 bases, and 9 bases separated the two germline ends. This CDR3 comprises 13 residues.

This clone was detected once. The chain combines TRBV6-6 with TRBJ2-6; D is ambiguous. The CDR3 runs to 15 residues. V dropped 6 bases and J dropped 0 bases, with 9 bases sitting between them. Germline V gene lookup returns CDR1 MNHNY and CDR2 SVGAGI (reference sequence). Here the CDR3 reads CASSLGSSGANVLTF. In DNA, the CDR3 is TGTGCCAGCAGCTTAGGAAGCTCTGGGGCCAACGTCCTGACTTTC.

The V call is TRBV7-2, the J call TRBJ2-1; D remains ambiguous. V was pared by 1 base and J by 0 bases, with 10 bases between. The CDR3 loop spans 16 amino acids. Germline CDR1 and CDR2: SGHTA and FQGNSA. The CDR3 spells CASSLGFASSYNEQFF. Written as DNA, the CDR3 is TGTGCCAGCAGCTTAGGGTTCGCGAGCTCCTACAATGAGCAGTTCTTC.

This chain connects TRBV11-2 to TRBJ2-3; 7 nucleotides agree with TRBD1. Germline V gene lookup returns CDR1 SGHAT and CDR2 FQNNGV. V lost 5 bases, J lost 2 bases, and 7 bases stayed unmatched. This CDR3 contains 15 residues. For the CDR3, the DNA is TGTGCCAGCAGCCCCTACAGGGGCCCCACAGATACGCAGTATTTT. Its translation is CASSPYRGPTDTQYF.

This clone showed up just a few times. This chain links TRBV6-6 with TRBJ2-7; the D is unclear. The CDR3 contains 11 residues. V lost 4 bases, J lost 4 bases, and 5 bases lay in between. Per germline, CDR1 MNHNY and CDR2 SVGAGI (reference sequence). In nucleotides, the CDR3 is TGTGCCAGCAGTTCGACGTACGAGCAGTACTTC. This translates into CASSSTYEQYF.

This clone was recorded a few times. The J gene is TRBJ1-1, the V gene TRBV4-2; D unclear. Germline V gene lookup returns CDR1 LGHNA and CDR2 YNFKEQ. Trimming took 0 bases from V and 1 from J, leaving 6 bases between them. This CDR3 has 14 amino acids. The CDR3, as DNA: TGTGCCAGCAGCCAAGATCCTACGAACACTGAAGCTTTCTTT. It translates to CASSQDPTNTEAFF.